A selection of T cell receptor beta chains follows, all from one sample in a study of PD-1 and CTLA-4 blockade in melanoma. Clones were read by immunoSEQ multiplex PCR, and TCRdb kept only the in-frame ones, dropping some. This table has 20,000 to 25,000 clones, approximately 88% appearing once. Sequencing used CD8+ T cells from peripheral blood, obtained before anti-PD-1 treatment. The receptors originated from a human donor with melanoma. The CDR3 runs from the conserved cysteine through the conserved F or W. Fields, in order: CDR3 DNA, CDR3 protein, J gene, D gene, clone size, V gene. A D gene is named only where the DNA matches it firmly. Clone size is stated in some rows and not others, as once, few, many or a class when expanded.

CDR3nt: TGTGCCACCGGGGGATGGGGGATTCACGAGCAGTACTTC; CDR3aa: CATGGWGIHEQYF; j_gene: TRBJ2-7; d_gene: NA; abundance: NA; v_gene: TRBV24-1
CDR3nt: TGTGCCAGCAGCTTAGAGGAGGGGTTTAACTATGGCTACACCTTC; CDR3aa: CASSLEEGFNYGYTF; j_gene: TRBJ1-2; d_gene: NA; abundance: NA; v_gene: TRBV7-6
CDR3nt: TGTGCCAGCAGCCTGGGACGGAACCTTGTTGACCAAGAGACCCAGTACTTC; CDR3aa: CASSLGRNLVDQETQYF; j_gene: TRBJ2-5; d_gene: NA; abundance: NA; v_gene: TRBV5-4
CDR3nt: TGTGCCAGCAGCCAAGAACTGGATCCGAACACTGAAGCTTTCTTT; CDR3aa: CASSQELDPNTEAFF; j_gene: TRBJ1-1; d_gene: NA; abundance: once; v_gene: TRBV4-2
CDR3nt: TGTGCCAGCAGCCTCTGGGACCAGCCTATGAACACTGAAGCTTTCTTT; CDR3aa: CASSLWDQPMNTEAFF; j_gene: TRBJ1-1; d_gene: NA; abundance: once; v_gene: TRBV5-6
CDR3nt: TGTGCCACGAGTGACCGTGGTGGCACTGAAGCTTTCTTT; CDR3aa: CATSDRGGTEAFF; j_gene: TRBJ1-1; d_gene: NA; abundance: NA; v_gene: TRBV19
CDR3nt: TGTGCCAGCAGCCCCGGGACTAGCGAGCAGTACTTC; CDR3aa: CASSPGTSEQYF; j_gene: TRBJ2-7; d_gene: TRBD2; abundance: NA; v_gene: TRBV12-3/TRBV12-4
CDR3nt: TGTGCCAGCCGGGGGGGTGGCACAGATACGCAGTATTTT; CDR3aa: CASRGGGTDTQYF; j_gene: TRBJ2-3; d_gene: TRBD2; abundance: NA; v_gene: TRBV7-9
CDR3nt: TGCAGCGTTCAAGGGGACAGTAATGAAAAACTGTTTTTT; CDR3aa: CSVQGDSNEKLFF; j_gene: TRBJ1-4; d_gene: TRBD1; abundance: NA; v_gene: TRBV29-1
CDR3nt: TGTGCCAGCAGTTCCCGACAGCCTTACTATGGCTACACCTTC; CDR3aa: CASSSRQPYYGYTF; j_gene: TRBJ1-2; d_gene: NA; abundance: NA; v_gene: TRBV28
CDR3nt: TGTGCCAGCAGCCAATCCTTTCCCCCGACAGGCCCTGTCGGTAATAATTCACCCCTCCACTTT; CDR3aa: CASSQSFPPTGPVGNNSPLHF; j_gene: TRBJ1-6; d_gene: NA; abundance: few; v_gene: TRBV14
CDR3nt: TGTGCCAGCAGTTGGGGGGCTTCGAACACTGAAGCTTTCTTT; CDR3aa: CASSWGASNTEAFF; j_gene: TRBJ1-1; d_gene: NA; abundance: NA; v_gene: TRBV6-5
CDR3nt: TGCGCCAGCAGCCAAGAGACAGGGATTAGCAATCAGCCCCAGCATTTT; CDR3aa: CASSQETGISNQPQHF; j_gene: TRBJ1-5; d_gene: TRBD1; abundance: once; v_gene: TRBV4-1
CDR3nt: TGCGCCAGCATTGGTCGGGGGCGGGTAACTGAAGCTTTCTTT; CDR3aa: CASIGRGRVTEAFF; j_gene: TRBJ1-1; d_gene: NA; abundance: NA; v_gene: TRBV4-1
CDR3nt: TGTGCCATCCAGGCCTGGGTGGGTACGGAATATGGCTACACCTTC; CDR3aa: CAIQAWVGTEYGYTF; j_gene: TRBJ1-2; d_gene: NA; abundance: NA; v_gene: TRBV13
CDR3nt: TGCGCCAGCAGCTTTGGGCCGATTAGCTCTGGGGCCAACGTCCTGACTTTC; CDR3aa: CASSFGPISSGANVLTF; j_gene: TRBJ2-6; d_gene: NA; abundance: NA; v_gene: TRBV5-1
CDR3nt: TGTGCCACCAGCAGAGCAAGGGGGGAAACTGAAGCTTTCTTT; CDR3aa: CATSRARGETEAFF; j_gene: TRBJ1-1; d_gene: NA; abundance: once; v_gene: TRBV15
CDR3nt: TGTGCCAGCAGCTCCCGACACCTTCAAGAGACCCAGTACTTC; CDR3aa: CASSSRHLQETQYF; j_gene: TRBJ2-5; d_gene: NA; abundance: NA; v_gene: TRBV5-8